The entry that follows covers one TCR beta chain sequence. The data stem from a study of patients and donors after allogeneic stem cell transplantation. Germline V gives CDR1 SEHNR, CDR2 FQNEAQ (reference sequence). V trimming: 5 bases; J trimming: 9 bases; junction bases outside the gene matches: 7. This CDR3 is built from 15 residues. TCRdb reprocessed the RT-PCR reads via MiXCR and lists one record per CDR3 protein. This sample carries 150,000 to 200,000 distinct CDR3 sequences, roughly 30% of them seen once, and the ten largest clones take roughly 3%. V and J are TRBV7-9 and TRBJ2-1, with 13 bases aligning to TRBD2. Sequencing input: blood, either unsorted or a sorted T cell fraction (not recorded which). The TCR was taken from a human donor who was either an allogeneic HSCT recipient or a stem cell or donor lymphocyte infusion donor (not recorded which). It is not recorded whose cells these are; they may come from a transplant donor. The CDR3 coding sequence is TGTGCCAGCAGCCCCGGACTAGCGGGAGAAAGTGAGCAGTTCTTC. The encoded protein is CASSPGLAGESEQFF.